This T cell receptor (beta chain) was captured by sequencing in a study of shared clonotypes between healthy human individuals. This clone was counted once. Antigen unknown. Regarding the study as a whole: Generally, estimated richness proved larger in naive subsets than it did in memory subsets. The generation probabilities recorded for non-shared clonotypes fell below those of clonotypes shared by all four donors.

The length of the CDR3 is 16 residues. The ends lost 6 bases at V and 6 bases at J; junction bases unmatched: 7. Looked up from germline, CDR1 is MNHEY and CDR2 is SMNVEV (reference sequence). As processed by the authors: ImmunoSEQ output lacked quality scores and full-length reads, limiting matched filtering. Profiled with immunoSEQ multiplex PCR; TCRdb holds only in-frame clones, not every one. From that table come the V and J calls and clone size; the DNA was used to work out D and trimming. Of some 2,500,000 clones in the sample, roughly 90% were seen once. This rearrangement joins TRBV27 to TRBJ2-2, with 13 positions matching TRBD2. Sequencing was done on a sample of naive CD4+ T cells from PBMCs. Noted subset: CD45RA+ positively selected. The TCR comes from a man aged 18 to 35 in good health. Some clones in this sample may be carry-over from other donors' samples. The CDR3 nucleotides read TGTGCCAGCAGACTAGCGGGAGGGATAGGCGCCGGGGAGCTGTTTTTT. Protein: CASRLAGGIGAGELFF.